Detailed here is one TCR beta chain. These data come from a study of T cell changes during pregnancy in multiple sclerosis. Assay: immunoSEQ multiplex PCR; the TCRdb copy retains only in-frame clones and omits some. The data show 39,000 or so clones, about 90% seen once. This CDR3 spans 14 amino acids. Per germline, CDR1 SGHDN and CDR2 FVKESK. The V gene lost 0 bases and the J gene lost 7 bases, with 10 bases spanning the gap. Sequenced here: CD4+ T cells from peripheral blood mononuclear cells, sampled after pregnancy. This TCR derives from a female donor in good health, enrolled as a control in a pregnancy study. The chain employs TRBV14 and TRBJ2-1; D not certain. The CDR3 loop is CASSQDLPVNEQFF. The CDR3 coding sequence is TGTGCCAGCAGCCAAGATCTTCCGGTAAATGAGCAGTTCTTC.